A selection of T cell receptor beta chains follows, all from one sample in a study of OX40 agonist ivuxolimab in advanced cancers. Clones were sequenced by immunoSEQ multiplex PCR, and TCRdb holds only the in-frame ones, with some missing. The sample has around 84,000 clones; about nine tenths are singletons. This specimen was CD4+ or CD8+ T cells sorted from blood, taken in a trial of the OX40 agonist ivuxolimab. These receptors originate from an adult with an advanced solid tumor such as melanoma, head and neck, liver or kidney cancer. The CDR3 runs from the conserved cysteine through the conserved F or W.

V gene: TRBV7-9; J gene: TRBJ2-1; CDR3 protein: CASSSRLVPHNEQFF
V gene: TRBV27; J gene: TRBJ1-4; CDR3 protein: CASSLGLGSEKLFF
V gene: TRBV11-2; J gene: TRBJ1-2; CDR3 protein: CASSGAGGEGYTF
V gene: TRBV7-9; J gene: TRBJ2-7; CDR3 protein: CASSLFGGWTGDEQYF
V gene: TRBV6-1; J gene: TRBJ2-3; CDR3 protein: CASKEGGSTDTQYF
V gene: TRBV13; J gene: TRBJ2-7; CDR3 protein: CASSLVGGASSYEQYF
V gene: TRBV27; J gene: TRBJ1-1; CDR3 protein: CASSLGGMNTEAFF
V gene: TRBV7-9; J gene: TRBJ2-1; CDR3 protein: CASSSAYNEQFF
V gene: TRBV6-6; J gene: TRBJ2-7; CDR3 protein: CASSYFTQDDGGEQYF
V gene: TRBV9; J gene: TRBJ2-5; CDR3 protein: CASSVGPGGKTQYF
V gene: TRBV4-1; J gene: TRBJ2-7; CDR3 protein: CASSQVGTGTYEQYF
V gene: TRBV2; J gene: TRBJ1-4; CDR3 protein: CASSFGTATNEKLFF
V gene: TRBV5-4; J gene: TRBJ1-1; CDR3 protein: CASSRTGGGTEAFF
V gene: TRBV6-6; J gene: TRBJ2-7; CDR3 protein: CASSYGPRETYEQYF
V gene: TRBV6-1; J gene: TRBJ2-7; CDR3 protein: CASSRDRGHEQYF
V gene: TRBV29-1; J gene: TRBJ2-6; CDR3 protein: CSVDKAGTGANVLTF
V gene: TRBV10-3; J gene: TRBJ2-7; CDR3 protein: CAIGGGYEQYF
V gene: TRBV25-1; J gene: TRBJ2-3; CDR3 protein: CASVRTSGGVGTDTQYF
V gene: TRBV6-5; J gene: TRBJ1-1; CDR3 protein: CASSYGEGTTEAFF
V gene: TRBV9; J gene: TRBJ2-1; CDR3 protein: CASSVEPGASSYNEQFF
V gene: TRBV4-1; J gene: TRBJ1-5; CDR3 protein: CASSRLVMSNQPQHF
V gene: TRBV29-1; J gene: TRBJ1-1; CDR3 protein: CSGGRGENTEAFF
V gene: TRBV6-1; J gene: TRBJ1-2; CDR3 protein: CASSTGYTF
V gene: TRBV6-6; J gene: TRBJ1-5; CDR3 protein: CASSYDRVSNQPQHF
V gene: TRBV21-1; J gene: TRBJ1-1; CDR3 protein: CASASGGEGQGKNTEAFF
V gene: TRBV12-5; J gene: TRBJ2-7; CDR3 protein: CASGLAGQGAGEQYF
V gene: TRBV2; J gene: TRBJ1-2; CDR3 protein: CARFPGQGTNYGYTF
V gene: TRBV7-8; J gene: TRBJ2-2; CDR3 protein: CASSLELAGYTGELFF
V gene: TRBV7-3; J gene: TRBJ1-1; CDR3 protein: CASSSPDRAEAFF
V gene: TRBV4-1; J gene: TRBJ2-7; CDR3 protein: CASSQVPRAGLGMEQYF
V gene: TRBV6-5; J gene: TRBJ1-2; CDR3 protein: CASSSSPSNYGYTF
V gene: TRBV10-1; J gene: TRBJ1-4; CDR3 protein: CASSESLSAGKLFF
V gene: TRBV19; J gene: TRBJ1-1; CDR3 protein: CASSIRGWGLGTEAFF
V gene: TRBV27; J gene: TRBJ2-7; CDR3 protein: CASSLRLAESSYEQYF
V gene: TRBV5-1; J gene: TRBJ1-1; CDR3 protein: CASSSGTGADEAFF
V gene: TRBV4-1; J gene: TRBJ2-1; CDR3 protein: CASSPSGTGVYNEQFF
V gene: TRBV25-1; J gene: TRBJ1-6; CDR3 protein: CASSDPDREPPLPPLHF